The T cell receptor beta chain under discussion was sequenced for a study of T-cell memory formation after mild COVID-19. TCRdb analysed the 5' RACE reads with MiXCR anew, one entry per CDR3 protein. This table has 550,000 to 600,000 distinct CDR3 sequences, about a fifth appearing once. The CDR3 spans 15 residues. Between the trimmed V and J ends, which lost 0 bases and 1 base, there was a span of 9 bases. The germline V gene has CDR1 MGHRA and CDR2 YSYEKL. The genes are TRBV4-1 and TRBJ1-1, with D possibly matching TRBD1 (6 bases). Specimen: PBMCs or a T cell subset sorted from them (not recorded which). This receptor was taken from an adult woman who had mild COVID-19 (a few samples of this study predate the infection). Cell type and time point are not known. CDR3 protein: CASSQDGGGNTEAFF. The CDR3 DNA reads TGCGCCAGCAGCCAAGATGGAGGGGGGAACACTGAAGCTTTCTTT.